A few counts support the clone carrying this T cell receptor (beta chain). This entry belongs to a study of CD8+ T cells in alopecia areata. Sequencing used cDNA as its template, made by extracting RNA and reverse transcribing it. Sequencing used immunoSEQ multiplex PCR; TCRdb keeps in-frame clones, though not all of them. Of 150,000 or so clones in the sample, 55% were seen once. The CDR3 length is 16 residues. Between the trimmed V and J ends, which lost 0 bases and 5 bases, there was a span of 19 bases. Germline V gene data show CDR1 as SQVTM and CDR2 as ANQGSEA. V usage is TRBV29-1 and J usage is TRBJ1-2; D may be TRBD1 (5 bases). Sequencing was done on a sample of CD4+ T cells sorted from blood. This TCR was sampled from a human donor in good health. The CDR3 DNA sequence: TGCAGCGTTGAAGAACAGGATGCGCTATTCTCGTATGGCTACACCTTC. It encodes CSVEEQDALFSYGYTF.